This TCR beta chain was identified in a study of T cells after yellow fever vaccination. This clonotype has a handful of counts. The antigen is undetermined. In germline, CDR1 is SGDLS, CDR2 YYNGEE. This CDR3 is built from 15 residues. Trimming removed 4 bases from V and 5 bases from J, with 18 bases in between. The study, taken as a whole, reports: At 95% to 98% for CD4 and about 88% for CD8, most primary-vaccination clones showed up again after the booster.

Using its own MiXCR run on the 5' RACE reads, TCRdb lists one record per CDR3 protein. Of roughly 500,000 distinct CDR3 sequences listed, under 25% are singletons. This specimen was PBMCs, taken 15 days after the yellow fever booster vaccination. This receptor was identified in a man aged 25-40 years who received the YFV17D yellow fever vaccine. V usage is TRBV9 and J usage is TRBJ2-5; D possibly matches TRBD1 or TRBD2 (5 bases each). The CDR3 is CASSFHFGAGETQYF. DNA of the CDR3: TGTGCCAGCAGCTTCCACTTCGGGGCAGGGGAGACCCAGTACTTC.